The 15 T cell receptor beta chains reported below all come from one sample, sequenced in a study of T cell responses to AZD1222 COVID-19 vaccine. Here immunoSEQ multiplex PCR was the method, and the copy in TCRdb shows in-frame clones only, minus some. The sample has over 95,000 clones, nearly 90% seen once; the top ten hold roughly 2.9%. The sample was peripheral blood, taken on day 0 of AZD1222 vaccination. These receptors all stem from an adult in good health.

This chain joins TRBV11-3 and TRBJ2-5; the D gene could be TRBD1 or TRBD2 (5 bases each). V dropped 1 base and J dropped 0 bases, with 9 bases sitting between them. CDR3 length equals 15 residues. The germline gives CDR1 SGHNT, CDR2 YENEEA. CDR3 DNA: TGTGCCAGCAGCTTAGGGGGACCTAACCAAGAGACCCAGTACTTC. Translating it yields CASSLGGPNQETQYF.

The J gene is TRBJ2-5, the V gene TRBV5-6; D may be TRBD1 (6 bases). Germline-derived CDR1 and CDR2 are SGHDT and YYEEEE. The CDR3 length is 12 residues. V dropped 6 bases and J dropped 5 bases, with 11 bases sitting between them. This chain's CDR3 is CASTVQGETQYF. CDR3 in DNA: TGTGCCAGCACCGTACAGGGTGAGACCCAGTACTTC. The full variable domain, rest sourced from reference TRBV5-6 and TRBJ2-5, is DAGVTQSPTHLIKTRGQQVTLRCSPKSGHDTVSWYQQALGQGPQFIFQYYEEEERQRGNFPDRFSGHQFPNYSSELNVNALLLGDSALYLCASTVQGETQYFGPGTRLLVL.

V is TRBV27 and J is TRBJ1-3; no reliable D call. This CDR3 spans 16 amino acids. Trimming stripped 2 bases from V and 2 bases from J, with 13 bases between. Germline CDR1 and CDR2: MNHEY and SMNVEV (reference sequence). The CDR3 region is CASSLRKAGAGNTIYF. CDR3 nucleotides: TGTGCCAGCAGTTTAAGGAAAGCCGGGGCTGGAAACACCATATATTTT.

The chain links TRBV18 to TRBJ2-3; 9 bases agree with TRBD2. This CDR3 comprises 17 residues. V trimming: 1 base; J trimming: 5 bases; junction bases outside the gene matches: 10. CDR1 is KGHSH, CDR2 LQKENI, per germline. The CDR3 here is CASSPRLIAGDGDTQYF. As DNA, the CDR3 is TGTGCCAGCTCACCACGACTGATAGCGGGAGATGGAGATACGCAGTATTTT.

The chain has TRBV6-5 and TRBJ1-1; D is uncertain. Germline CDR1 reads MNHEY; CDR2 reads SVGAGI. The CDR3 runs to 11 residues. V gave up 11 bases and J gave up 3 bases, with 10 bases separating them. In DNA, the CDR3 is TGTGCCCCGTCTTTGGACACTGAAGCTTTCTTT. Encoded protein: CAPSLDTEAFF.

The V gene is TRBV7-8, the J gene TRBJ1-2; D remains ambiguous. Per germline, CDR1 SGHVS and CDR2 FQNEAQ. The CDR3 sequence is 13 residues long. V lost 5 bases and J 4 bases, leaving 11 bases between the germline ends. The CDR3 sequence is CASSAVASYGYTF. The CDR3 DNA reads TGTGCCAGCAGCGCGGTGGCCAGCTATGGCTACACCTTC. Full variable domain (remainder filled in from reference TRBV7-8 and TRBJ1-2): GAGVSQSPRYKVAKRGQDVALRCDPISGHVSLFWYQQALGQGPEFLTYFQNEAQLDKSGLPSDRFFAERPEGSVSTLKIQRTQQEDSAVYLCASSAVASYGYTFGSGTRLTVV.

The V and J genes are TRBV9 and TRBJ1-4; D unresolved. V lost 2 bases to trimming and J lost 5 bases, with 13 bases between them. The CDR3 consists of 15 residues. Germline V CDR1 and CDR2: SGDLS, YYNGEE. The DNA of the CDR3 is TGTGCCAGCAGCGTGGTGGGGAGGGTAAATGAAAAACTGTTTTTT. It is translated as CASSVVGRVNEKLFF.

This rearrangement joins TRBV4-3 to TRBJ2-1; 7 bases agree with TRBD2. V lost 0 bases to trimming and J lost 2 bases; unmatched junction nucleotides: 7. The germline CDR1 and CDR2 sequences are LGHNA and YSLEER. This CDR3 contains 17 residues. The CDR3 region is CASSQDVAGVTYNEQFF. The CDR3 DNA reads TGCGCCAGCAGCCAAGACGTCGCGGGAGTGACCTACAATGAGCAGTTCTTC.

The chain employs TRBV6-5 and TRBJ1-2; perhaps TRBD1 as D (5 bases). Between the trimmed V and J ends, which lost 5 bases and 2 bases, there was a span of 9 bases. Germline V lookup: CDR1 MNHEY, CDR2 SVGAGI. CDR3 length equals 13 residues. The CDR3 bases are TGTGCCAGCAGTCAGGGCTTAAACTATGGCTACACCTTC. This codes for CASSQGLNYGYTF.

This chain uses TRBV9 with TRBJ1-3; TRBD1 is a possible D gene (6 bases). This CDR3 is built from 16 residues. The germline V gene encodes CDR1 SGDLS and CDR2 YYNGEE. V was pared by 3 bases and J by 0 bases, with 13 bases between. CDR3 DNA: TGTGCCAGCAGCGACCCAACAGGGTCCTCTGGAAACACCATATATTTT. It specifies CASSDPTGSSGNTIYF.

The V and J genes are TRBV2 and TRBJ2-5; 7 bases are a match to TRBD2. The CDR3 consists of 14 residues. The junction had 4 bases not matched to a gene; V was cut back by 4 bases and J by 2 bases. The germline V gene encodes CDR1 SNHLY and CDR2 FYNNEI. CDR3: CASSVGGEQETQYF. The DNA of the CDR3 is TGTGCCAGCAGTGTTGGGGGGGAGCAAGAGACCCAGTACTTC.

V usage is TRBV4-2 and J usage is TRBJ1-2; 7 bases are a match to TRBD1. CDR3 size: 16 residues. Germline V CDR1 and CDR2: LGHNA, YNFKEQ. V shed 0 bases, J shed 3 bases, and the junction held 7 bases outside the gene matches. CDR3 nucleotides: TGTGCCAGCAGCCAAGAAGGGGGCGTGGGCCACTATGGCTACACCTTC. This sequence encodes CASSQEGGVGHYGYTF.

The genes are TRBV19 and TRBJ1-3; 8 bases are a match to TRBD1. V lost 4 bases and J lost 2; bases outside the gene matches: 7. The germline gives CDR1 LNHDA, CDR2 SQIVND (reference sequence). This CDR3 is 16 amino acids long. DNA for the CDR3: TGTGCCAGTAGTAACCCCGGACAGGGACCTGGAAACACCATATATTTT. It yields the protein CASSNPGQGPGNTIYF. The whole variable domain, remainder taken from reference TRBV19 and TRBJ1-3, is DGGITQSPKYLFRKEGQNVTLSCEQNLNHDAMYWYRQDPGQGLRLIYYSQIVNDFQKGDIAEGYSVSREKKESFPLTVTSAQKNPTAFYLCASSNPGQGPGNTIYFGEGSWLTVV.

The gene calls are TRBV18 and TRBJ2-1; no clear D gene. The CDR3 extends over 15 amino acids. V gave up 2 bases and J gave up 6 bases, with 14 bases separating them. CDR1 KGHSH and CDR2 LQKENI come from the germline V gene. The CDR3 DNA follows: TGTGCCAGCTCACCAAGTGTACGGTACTTCAATGAGCAGTTCTTC. This encodes CASSPSVRYFNEQFF. The variable domain in full, with the rest retrieved from reference TRBV18 and TRBJ2-1, is NAGVMQNPRHLVRRRGQEARLRCSPMKGHSHVYWYRQLPEEGLKFMVYLQKENIIDESGMPKERFSAEFPKEGPSILRIQQVVRGDSAAYFCASSPSVRYFNEQFFGPGTRLTVL.

The chain is built from TRBV10-1 and TRBJ2-3; D might be TRBD1 (6 bases). Per the germline V gene, CDR1 is WNHNN and CDR2 is SYGVQD (reference sequence). The CDR3 totals 14 residues. V lost 2 bases and J 3 bases, leaving 9 bases between the germline ends. The CDR3 coding sequence is TGCGCCAGCAGTGAGCCCAGGGGAACAGATACGCAGTATTTT. This translates into CASSEPRGTDTQYF.